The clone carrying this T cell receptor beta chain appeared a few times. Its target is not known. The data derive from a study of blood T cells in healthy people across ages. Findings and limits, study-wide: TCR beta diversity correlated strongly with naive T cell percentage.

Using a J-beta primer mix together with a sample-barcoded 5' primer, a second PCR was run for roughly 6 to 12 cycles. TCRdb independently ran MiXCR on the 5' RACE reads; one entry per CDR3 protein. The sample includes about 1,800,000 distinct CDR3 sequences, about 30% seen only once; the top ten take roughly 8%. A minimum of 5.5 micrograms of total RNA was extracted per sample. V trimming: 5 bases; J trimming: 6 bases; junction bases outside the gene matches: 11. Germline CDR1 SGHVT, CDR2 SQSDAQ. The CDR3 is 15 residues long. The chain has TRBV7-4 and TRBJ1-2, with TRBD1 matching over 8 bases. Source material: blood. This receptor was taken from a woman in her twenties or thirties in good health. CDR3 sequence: CASSPPRGRGHGYTF. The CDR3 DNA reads TGTGCCAGCAGCCCCCCACGGGGCAGGGGGCATGGCTACACCTTC.